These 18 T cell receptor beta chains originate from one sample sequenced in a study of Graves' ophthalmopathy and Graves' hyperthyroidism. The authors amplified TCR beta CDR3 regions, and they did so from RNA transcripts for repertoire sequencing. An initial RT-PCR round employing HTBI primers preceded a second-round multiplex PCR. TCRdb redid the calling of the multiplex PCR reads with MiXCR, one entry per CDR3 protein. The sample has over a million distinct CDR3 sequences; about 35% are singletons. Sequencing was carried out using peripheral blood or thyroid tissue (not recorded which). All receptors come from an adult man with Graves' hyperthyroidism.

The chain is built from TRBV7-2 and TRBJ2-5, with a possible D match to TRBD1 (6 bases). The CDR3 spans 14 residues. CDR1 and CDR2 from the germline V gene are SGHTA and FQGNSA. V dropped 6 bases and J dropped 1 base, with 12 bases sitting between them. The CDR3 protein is CASRQDRTQETQYF. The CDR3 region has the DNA TGTGCCAGCAGGCAGGACAGAACCCAAGAGACCCAGTACTTC.

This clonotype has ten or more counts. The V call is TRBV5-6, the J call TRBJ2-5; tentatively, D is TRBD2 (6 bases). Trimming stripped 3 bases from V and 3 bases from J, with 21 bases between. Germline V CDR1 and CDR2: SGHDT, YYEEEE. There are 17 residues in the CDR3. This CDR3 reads CASSSGERTLREETQYF. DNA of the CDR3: TGTGCCAGCAGCTCGGGGGAGAGGACACTCCGGGAAGAGACCCAGTACTTC.

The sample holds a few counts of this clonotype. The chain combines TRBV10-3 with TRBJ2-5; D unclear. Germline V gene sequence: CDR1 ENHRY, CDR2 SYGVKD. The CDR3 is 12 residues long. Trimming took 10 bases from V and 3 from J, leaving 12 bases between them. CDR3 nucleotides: TGTGCCAGCAGCGAGATTAAAGAGACCCAGTACTTC. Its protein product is CASSEIKETQYF.

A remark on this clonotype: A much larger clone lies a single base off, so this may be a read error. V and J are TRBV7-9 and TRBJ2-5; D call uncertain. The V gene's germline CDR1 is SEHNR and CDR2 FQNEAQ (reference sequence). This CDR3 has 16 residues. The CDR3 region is CAGSHVGAGRKETQYF. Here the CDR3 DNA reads TGTGCCGGCAGCCACGTCGGCGCAGGACGAAAAGAGACCCAGTACTTC.

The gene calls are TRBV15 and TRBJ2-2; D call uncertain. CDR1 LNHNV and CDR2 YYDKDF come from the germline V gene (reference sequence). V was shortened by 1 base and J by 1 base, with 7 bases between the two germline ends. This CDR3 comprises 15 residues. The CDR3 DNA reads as TGTGCCACCAGCAGAGTAGGGCAGAACACCGGGGAGCTGTTTTTT. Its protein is CATSRVGQNTGELFF.

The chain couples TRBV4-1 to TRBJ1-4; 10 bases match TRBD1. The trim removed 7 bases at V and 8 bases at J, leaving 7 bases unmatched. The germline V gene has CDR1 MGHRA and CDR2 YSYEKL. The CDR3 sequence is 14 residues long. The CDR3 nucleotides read TGCGCCAGCAAGCGACAGGGGGCGCGGGAAAAACTGTTTTTT. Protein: CASKRQGAREKLFF.

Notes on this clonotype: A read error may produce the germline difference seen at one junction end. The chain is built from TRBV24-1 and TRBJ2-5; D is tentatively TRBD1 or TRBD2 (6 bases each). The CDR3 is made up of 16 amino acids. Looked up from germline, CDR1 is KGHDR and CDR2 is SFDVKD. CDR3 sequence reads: CASIVVSEGGQETQYF. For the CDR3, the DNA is TGTGCCAGCATCGTAGTAAGTGAGGGGGGACAAGAAACCCAGTACTTC.

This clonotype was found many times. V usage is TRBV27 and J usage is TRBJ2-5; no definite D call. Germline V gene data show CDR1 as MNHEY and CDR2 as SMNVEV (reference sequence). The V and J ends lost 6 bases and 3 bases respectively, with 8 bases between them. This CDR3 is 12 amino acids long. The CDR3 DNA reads TGTGCCAGCAGCTTAAGCGAAGAGACCCAGTACTTC. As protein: CASSLSEETQYF.

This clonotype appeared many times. The DNA for the CDR3 is TGCAGTGCGCATTTACAGGGATACGAGCAGTACTTC. Translated, it gives CSAHLQGYEQYF. V and J are TRBV20-1 and TRBJ2-7; D is perhaps TRBD1 (6 bases). This CDR3 spans 12 amino acids. Germline V gene data show CDR1 as DFQATT and CDR2 as SNEGSKA (reference sequence). The V and J ends lost 6 bases and 4 bases respectively, with 13 bases between them.

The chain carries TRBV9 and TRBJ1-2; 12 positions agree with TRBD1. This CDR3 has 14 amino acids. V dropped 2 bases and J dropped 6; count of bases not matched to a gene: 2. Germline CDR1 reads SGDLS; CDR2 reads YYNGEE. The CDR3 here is CASSVGQGANGYTF. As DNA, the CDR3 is TGTGCCAGCAGCGTGGGACAGGGGGCGAATGGCTACACCTTC.

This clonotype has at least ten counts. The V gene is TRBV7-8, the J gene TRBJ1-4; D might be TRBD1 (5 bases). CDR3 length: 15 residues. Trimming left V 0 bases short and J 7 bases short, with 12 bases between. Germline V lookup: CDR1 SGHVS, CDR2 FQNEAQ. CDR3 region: CASSLAGTRGEKLFF. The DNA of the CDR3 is TGTGCCAGCAGCTTAGCGGGGACTAGGGGTGAAAAACTGTTTTTT.

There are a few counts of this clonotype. The CDR3 protein is CASSLGRDILYEQYF. Written as DNA, the CDR3 is TGTGCCAGCAGCTTGGGTCGGGACATCCTATACGAGCAGTACTTC. The chain carries TRBV5-6 and TRBJ2-7; tentative D call: TRBD1 (6 bases). In germline, CDR1 is SGHDT, CDR2 YYEEEE. V dropped 0 bases and J dropped 4 bases, with 14 bases sitting between them. CDR3 size: 15 residues.

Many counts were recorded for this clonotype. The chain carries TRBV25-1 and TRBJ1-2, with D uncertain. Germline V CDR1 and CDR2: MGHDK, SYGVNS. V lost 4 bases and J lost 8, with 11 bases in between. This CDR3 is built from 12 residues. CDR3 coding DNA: TGTGCCAGCAGTGCTGCCACTCGGGGCTACACCTTC. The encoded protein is CASSAATRGYTF.

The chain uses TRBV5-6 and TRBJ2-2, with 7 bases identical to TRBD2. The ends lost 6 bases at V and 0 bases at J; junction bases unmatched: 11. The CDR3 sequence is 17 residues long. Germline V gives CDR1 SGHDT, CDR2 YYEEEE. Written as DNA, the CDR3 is TGTGCCAGCACCATTACGCCGGGGGGATCGAACACCGGGGAGCTGTTTTTT. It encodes CASTITPGGSNTGELFF.

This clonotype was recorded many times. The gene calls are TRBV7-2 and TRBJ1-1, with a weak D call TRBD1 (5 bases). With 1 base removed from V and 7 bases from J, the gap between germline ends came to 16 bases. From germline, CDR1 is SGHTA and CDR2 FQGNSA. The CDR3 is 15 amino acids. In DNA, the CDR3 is TGTGCCAGCAGCTTAGGGACTGGGGGGGGAATTGAAGCTTTCTTT. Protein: CASSLGTGGGIEAFF. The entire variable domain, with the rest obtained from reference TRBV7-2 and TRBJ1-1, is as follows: GAGVSQSPSNKVTEKGKDVELRCDPISGHTALYWYRQSLGQGLEFLIYFQGNSAPDKSGLPSDRFSAERTGGSVSTLTIQRTQQEDSAVYLCASSLGTGGGIEAFFGQGTRLTVV.

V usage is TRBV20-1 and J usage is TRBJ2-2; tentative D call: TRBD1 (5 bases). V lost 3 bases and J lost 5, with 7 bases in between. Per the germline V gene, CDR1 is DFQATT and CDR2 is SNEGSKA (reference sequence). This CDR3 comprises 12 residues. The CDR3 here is CSARWTTGELFF. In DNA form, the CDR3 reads TGCAGTGCTAGGTGGACAACCGGGGAGCTGTTTTTT.

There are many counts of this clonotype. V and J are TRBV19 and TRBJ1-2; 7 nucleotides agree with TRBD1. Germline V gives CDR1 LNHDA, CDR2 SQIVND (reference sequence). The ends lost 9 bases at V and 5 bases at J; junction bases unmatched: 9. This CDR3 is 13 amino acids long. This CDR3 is CASTRQGLYGYTF. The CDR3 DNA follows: TGTGCCAGCACAAGACAGGGCTTGTATGGCTACACCTTC. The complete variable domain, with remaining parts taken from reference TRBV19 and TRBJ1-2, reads DGGITQSPKYLFRKEGQNVTLSCEQNLNHDAMYWYRQDPGQGLRLIYYSQIVNDFQKGDIAEGYSVSREKKESFPLTVTSAQKNPTAFYLCASTRQGLYGYTFGSGTRLTVV.

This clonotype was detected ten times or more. The CDR3: CSAEAGTGPYEQYF. CDR3 in DNA: TGCAGTGCTGAGGCCGGGACAGGGCCCTACGAGCAGTACTTC. V is TRBV20-1 and J is TRBJ2-7, with TRBD1 identical over 9 bases. There are 14 residues in the CDR3. The V segment lost 5 bases and the J segment 2 bases; nucleotides outside the gene matches: 7. Per germline, CDR1 DFQATT and CDR2 SNEGSKA (reference sequence).